Listed here are 25 T cell receptor beta chains from one sample, sequenced in a study of vaccination and CD4 T cells after COVID-19. Their antigens are not known. Cultured CD4+ T cell DNA underwent sequencing with the Oncomine TCR Beta short-read assay. Using its own MiXCR run on the PCR reads, TCRdb lists one record per CDR3 protein. The repertoire has 3,600 or so distinct CDR3 sequences, less than 45% of them found once; the top ten carry 30% to 35%. The treatment: roughly 11-day PBMC culture with coronavirus spike peptide pools or control peptides (ViraFEST assay). The sample was CD4+ T cells from blood, cultured in vitro. These receptor sequences come from a human donor who had recovered from COVID-19.

The rearrangement uses TRBV30 and TRBJ2-7, with 11 bases identical to TRBD2. CDR1 is GTSNPN and CDR2 is SVGIG in the germline V gene (reference sequence). The length of the CDR3 is 12 residues. With V trimmed by 3 bases and J by 5 bases, 0 bases remained unmatched. CDR3 in amino acids: CAWRLAGDEQYF. The CDR3, as DNA: TGTGCCTGGAGACTAGCGGGGGACGAGCAGTACTTC.

This clonotype is termed medium-sized. V gene TRBV20-1 combines with J gene TRBJ2-5; tentative D call: TRBD2 (6 bases). Germline values: CDR1 DFQATT, CDR2 SNEGSKA (reference sequence). This CDR3 has 14 amino acids. Trimming pared 6 bases from V and 2 bases from J, leaving 16 bases between. In DNA form, the CDR3 reads TGCAGTGCGCCAAAAGGAGGGCCGCAAGAGACCCAGTACTTC. Residues: CSAPKGGPQETQYF.

The chain combines TRBV10-3 with TRBJ2-1; 12 bases align to TRBD2. CDR3 length: 16 residues. The trim removed 4 bases at V and 3 bases at J, leaving 4 bases unmatched. The germline CDR1 and CDR2 sequences are ENHRY and SYGVKD. The CDR3: CAISGLAGGIYNEQFF. CDR3 nucleotides: TGTGCCATCAGTGGGCTAGCGGGGGGGATCTACAATGAGCAGTTCTTC.

This chain joins TRBV30 and TRBJ1-1; possible D gene TRBD1, 6 bases. V lost 2 bases to trimming and J lost 10 bases, with 17 bases between them. The CDR3 extends over 13 amino acids. Germline CDR1 reads GTSNPN; CDR2 reads SVGIG (reference sequence). CDR3 in DNA: TGTGCCTGGAGTCCGGGACACGGTTGGGGAGCTTTCTTT. It yields the protein CAWSPGHGWGAFF.

The gene calls are TRBV27 and TRBJ1-2; TRBD1 matches 9 bases. V was pared by 6 bases and J by 9 bases, with 14 bases of the junction left unmatched. The CDR3 has 15 amino acids. Per the germline V gene, CDR1 is MNHEY and CDR2 is SMNVEV (reference sequence). The CDR3 DNA sequence: TGTGCCAGCAGCTATAACGGGCGGACAGGGGCGAGCTACACCTTC. Protein product: CASSYNGRTGASYTF.

V is TRBV7-9 and J is TRBJ2-7; TRBD1 aligns across 9 bases. In germline, CDR1 is SEHNR, CDR2 FQNEAQ (reference sequence). This CDR3 is 15 amino acids long. V lost 5 bases to trimming and J lost 2 bases; unmatched junction nucleotides: 7. The CDR3 nucleotides read TGTGCCAGCAGCCCACCCGGGACAGGGACCTACGAGCAGTACTTC. Translated, it gives CASSPPGTGTYEQYF.

The V gene is TRBV18, the J gene TRBJ1-2, with D unresolved. Trimming stripped 1 base from V and 3 bases from J, with 6 bases between. Germline assignment: CDR1 KGHSH and CDR2 LQKENI. CDR3 length: 13 residues. The CDR3, as DNA: TGTGCCAGCTCACCACAAACGGACTATGGCTACACCTTC. It specifies CASSPQTDYGYTF.

The CDR3 nucleotides read TGTGCCAGCAGCTTCGGACAGGGGGTCTATGGCTACACCTTC. This gives the protein CASSFGQGVYGYTF. This sequence joins TRBV5-4 and TRBJ1-2; 10 nucleotides match TRBD1. The V segment lost 2 bases and the J segment 4 bases; nucleotides outside the gene matches: 2. Germline values: CDR1 SGHNT, CDR2 YYREEE (reference sequence). The CDR3 totals 14 residues. Drawing the rest from reference TRBV5-4 and TRBJ1-2, the complete variable domain is ETGVTQSPTHLIKTRGQQVTLRCSSQSGHNTVSWYQQALGQGPQFIFQYYREEENGRGNFPPRFSGLQFPNYSSELNVNALELDDSALYLCASSFGQGVYGYTFGSGTRLTVV.

This clonotype was seen just once. This chain joins TRBV12-3 or TRBV12-4 and TRBJ2-5; D uncertain. This CDR3 has 11 amino acids. V dropped 6 bases and J dropped 2 bases, with 4 bases sitting between them. CDR3 protein: CASSPQETQYF. CDR3 DNA sequence: TGTGCCAGCAGCCCTCAAGAGACCCAGTACTTC.

There are a few counts of this clonotype. The genes are TRBV6-1 and TRBJ1-2; D might be TRBD1 (5 bases). V was clipped by 6 bases and J by 4 bases, with 18 bases between them. The length of the CDR3 is 15 residues. The germline V gene encodes CDR1 MNHNS and CDR2 SASEGT. The CDR3 reads CASRATIRGVYGYTF. DNA for the CDR3: TGTGCCAGCAGAGCGACCATAAGGGGTGTCTATGGCTACACCTTC.

The chain employs TRBV10-3 and TRBJ2-1; 8 bases align to TRBD1. CDR1 and CDR2 (germline): ENHRY, SYGVKD. The V and J ends lost 5 bases and 9 bases, in that order; junction bases with no gene match: 15. There are 16 residues in the CDR3. CDR3 residues: CAISPTRTGNSAEQFF. As DNA, the CDR3 is TGTGCCATCAGTCCAACCCGGACAGGGAATTCGGCTGAGCAGTTCTTC.

This clonotype is hyperexpanded by share. This chain joins TRBV6-1 and TRBJ1-1; no clear D gene. This CDR3 has 12 residues. With 5 bases removed from V and 13 bases from J, the gap between germline ends came to 17 bases. The germline CDR1 and CDR2 sequences are MNHNS and SASEGT. CDR3: CASSRNGETGFF. The CDR3 nucleotides are TGTGCCAGCAGTCGAAATGGAGAAACGGGTTTCTTT.

The chain joins TRBV12-3 or TRBV12-4 to TRBJ1-2; a possible D gene is TRBD1 (6 bases). This CDR3 spans 12 amino acids. V dropped 4 bases and J dropped 5 bases, with 8 bases sitting between them. CDR3 sequence: CASSSGAYGYTF. The CDR3 DNA follows: TGTGCCAGCAGTTCAGGGGCATATGGCTACACCTTC.

This clonotype was counted only a few times. V is TRBV6-1 and J is TRBJ2-5, with D perhaps being TRBD1 or TRBD2 (6 bases each). This CDR3 region has 13 residues. V gave up 6 bases and J gave up 0 bases, with 8 bases separating them. From germline, CDR1 is MNHNS and CDR2 SASEGT. CDR3 sequence: CASRGGNQETQYF. CDR3 DNA sequence: TGTGCCAGCAGAGGGGGGAACCAAGAGACCCAGTACTTC.

The chain joins TRBV20-1 to TRBJ1-6; maybe TRBD1 (6 bases). V was cut by 6 bases and J by 6 bases, with 15 bases left in between. The CDR3 runs to 14 residues. The V gene's germline CDR1 is DFQATT and CDR2 SNEGSKA (reference sequence). The CDR3 region is CSALRTASNSPLHF. In nucleotides, the CDR3 is TGCAGTGCACTCAGGACAGCTTCTAATTCACCCCTCCACTTT.

The chain joins TRBV6-1 to TRBJ1-4; the match to TRBD1 covers 8 bases. Germline V CDR1 and CDR2: MNHNS, SASEGT. Germline trimming cut 10 bases from V and 0 bases from J; bases unmatched to any gene: 4. This CDR3 has 14 amino acids. The CDR3 nucleotides read TGTGCCACAAGGACAGGGTCAACTAATGAAAAACTGTTTTTT. This codes for CATRTGSTNEKLFF.

This chain links TRBV19 with TRBJ1-1; no clear D. The V gene lost 4 bases and the J gene lost 5 bases, with 14 bases spanning the gap. Germline V CDR1 and CDR2: LNHDA, SQIVND (reference sequence). The CDR3 totals 14 residues. CDR3 in DNA: TGTGCCAGTAGTACCAGACCCAGTGGGACTGAAGCTTTCTTT. Amino acids: CASSTRPSGTEAFF.

This chain connects TRBV12-3 or TRBV12-4 to TRBJ1-2; 7 bases match TRBD1. The CDR3 is 14 amino acids. V lost 6 bases to trimming and J lost 4 bases; unmatched junction nucleotides: 8. As DNA, the CDR3 is TGTGCCAGCAGGGGAGGGGGCCACCGCTATGGCTACACCTTC. Translated, it gives CASRGGGHRYGYTF.

This clonotype was picked up a small number of times. This chain joins TRBV2 and TRBJ1-1; tentative D call: TRBD1 (5 bases). The length of the CDR3 is 13 residues. The germline CDR1 and CDR2 sequences are SNHLY and FYNNEI. The V end lost 4 bases, the J end lost 4 bases, and 10 bases lay between the germline ends. Here the CDR3 DNA reads TGTGCCAGCAGTGGGGGGATGTCCACTGAAGCTTTCTTT. The encoded protein is CASSGGMSTEAFF.

V and J are TRBV29-1 and TRBJ2-5; D tentatively fits TRBD1 or TRBD2 (6 bases each). V gave up 7 bases and J gave up 5 bases, with 20 bases separating them. CDR3 length equals 14 residues. Germline CDR1 is SQVTM and CDR2 is ANQGSEA. CDR3 sequence (DNA): TGCAGCGGCAACAGATTAGGGGGGTTCGAGACCCAGTACTTC. Its translation is CSGNRLGGFETQYF. The complete variable domain, with remaining parts taken from reference TRBV29-1 and TRBJ2-5, reads SAVISQKPSRDICQRGTSLTIQCQVDSQVTMMFWYRQQPGQSLTLIATANQGSEATYESGFVIDKFPISRPNLTFSTLTVSNMSPEDSSIYLCSGNRLGGFETQYFGPGTRLLVL.

This clonotype has a handful of counts. V gene TRBV19 combines with J gene TRBJ2-7, with D unclear. This CDR3 has 13 residues. Germline loops: CDR1 LNHDA, CDR2 SQIVND (reference sequence). With 1 base removed from V and 6 bases from J, the gap between germline ends came to 10 bases. The DNA for the CDR3 is TGTGCCAGTAGTATAGTCCCCCCAAGCGAGCAGTACTTC. It is translated as CASSIVPPSEQYF.

This rearrangement joins TRBV2 to TRBJ1-4; possibly TRBD1 for D (6 bases). The CDR3 has 13 residues. Trimming took off 7 bases at V and 8 bases at J, with 14 bases between the two ends. Per the germline V gene, CDR1 is SNHLY and CDR2 is FYNNEI. CDR3 sequence: CASMAGEGEKLFF. CDR3 nucleotides: TGTGCCAGCATGGCAGGGGAGGGCGAAAAACTGTTTTTT.

CDR3 bases: TGTGCCAGCAGTGATAATCGGCAGACCTATGGCTACACCTTC. Protein sequence: CASSDNRQTYGYTF. The chain combines TRBV2 with TRBJ1-2; D is uncertain. V was shortened by 3 bases and J by 4 bases, with 12 bases between the two germline ends. This CDR3 spans 14 amino acids. Germline loops: CDR1 SNHLY, CDR2 FYNNEI.

This chain connects TRBV7-9 to TRBJ2-3, with 8 bases aligning to TRBD1. This CDR3 is 14 amino acids long. Trimming cost V 4 bases and J 2 bases; bases outside gene matches: 2. Germline CDR1 SEHNR, CDR2 FQNEAQ (reference sequence). The CDR3 spells CASSWTGSTDTQYF. In DNA, the CDR3 is TGTGCCAGCAGCTGGACAGGGTCCACAGATACGCAGTATTTT.

The chain combines TRBV19 with TRBJ2-5; tentatively, D is TRBD2 (5 bases). V lost 6 bases, J lost 7 bases, and 15 bases lay in between. This CDR3 has 13 residues. Germline CDR1 and CDR2: LNHDA and SQIVND (reference sequence). The DNA for the CDR3 is TGTGCCAGTAGCCGGGGTGACGGTGGGACCCAGTACTTC. Translated, it gives CASSRGDGGTQYF.